Listed here is a single TCR beta chain. Its antigen remains unidentified. This entry is derived from a study of PD-L1 blockade in urothelial cancer. Study-level information: From 2014, patients received atezolizumab, given as 1,200 mg intravenously every 3 weeks. Analyses used blood from 3 weeks (second dose) and 6 weeks after treatment start.

Study conclusions and caveats: Below-median pretreatment blood TCR clonality predicted better survival.

Sequenced by immunoSEQ multiplex PCR; TCRdb stores in-frame clones only, minus some. The sample has around 70,000 clones, approximately 81% seen once. Anywhere from 1 to 8 samples came from each patient, spanning pretreatment and on-treatment. The receptor's source is an older man with urothelial cancer. The sequenced sample was PBMCs, obtained around atezolizumab (anti-PD-L1) treatment.

CDR3 nucleotide sequence: TGTGCCAGTAGGGGAACAGGGCCTAAAAGTACCTACGAGCAGTACTTC. It codes for CASRGTGPKSTYEQYF. J is TRBJ2-7 and V is TRBV19; perhaps TRBD1 as D (6 bases). Germline loops: CDR1 LNHDA, CDR2 SQIVND (reference sequence). Trimming took 6 bases from V and 2 from J, leaving 20 bases between them. The CDR3 is made up of 16 amino acids.